This T cell receptor (beta chain) was sequenced during a study of cytomegalovirus exposure and HLA in healthy donors. Whole-study findings and limits: While the bulk of TCR sequences proved rare, some public TCRs turned up in many donors. Later genetic work tied a missense DCLRE1C variant to beta-chain V and J trimming.

PCR involved 60 Vbeta and 13 Jbeta primers. Assay: immunoSEQ multiplex PCR; the TCRdb copy retains only in-frame clones and omits some. In the table there are approximately 140,000 clones, around 59% of which are singletons. This clone was seen a handful of times. Its antigen is undetermined. The CDR3 sequence is 15 residues long. Germline V gene sequence: CDR1 LNHNV, CDR2 YYDKDF (reference sequence). The V gene lost 0 bases and the J gene lost 0 bases, with 9 bases spanning the gap. The chain uses TRBV15 and TRBJ2-7; D possibly corresponds to TRBD2 (5 bases). Source material: PBMCs. The sequence came from a male donor in good health and CMV-seronegative. The CDR3 loop is CATSRDFGNSYEQYF. The CDR3 DNA sequence: TGTGCCACCAGCAGAGATTTCGGGAACTCCTACGAGCAGTACTTC.